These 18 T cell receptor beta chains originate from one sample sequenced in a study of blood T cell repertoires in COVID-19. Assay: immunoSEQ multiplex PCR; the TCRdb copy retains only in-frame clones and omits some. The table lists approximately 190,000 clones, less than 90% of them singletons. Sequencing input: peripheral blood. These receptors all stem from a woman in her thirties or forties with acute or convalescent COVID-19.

The CDR3 loop is CASSLESSGSYEQYF. The CDR3 nucleotides read TGTGCCAGCAGTTTAGAGTCTAGCGGGAGTTACGAGCAGTACTTC. This sequence joins TRBV28 and TRBJ2-7, with TRBD2 matching 10 bases. With V trimmed by 2 bases and J by 4 bases, 5 bases remained unmatched. This CDR3 is built from 15 residues. Germline lookup yields CDR1 MDHEN and CDR2 SYDVKM.

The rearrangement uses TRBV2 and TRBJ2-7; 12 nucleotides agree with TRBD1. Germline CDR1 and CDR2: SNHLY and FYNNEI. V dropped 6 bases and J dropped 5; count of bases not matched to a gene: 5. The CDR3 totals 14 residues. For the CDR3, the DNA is TGTGCCAGCAGGCCCGGGACAGGGGGCCACGAGCAGTACTTC. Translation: CASRPGTGGHEQYF.

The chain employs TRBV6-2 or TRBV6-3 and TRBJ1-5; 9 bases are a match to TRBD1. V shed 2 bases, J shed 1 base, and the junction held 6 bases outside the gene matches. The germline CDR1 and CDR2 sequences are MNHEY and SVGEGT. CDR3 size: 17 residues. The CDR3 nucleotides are TGTGCCAGCAGTTACCCCGGGACAGGGCTAAGCAATCAGCCCCAGCATTTT. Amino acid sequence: CASSYPGTGLSNQPQHF.

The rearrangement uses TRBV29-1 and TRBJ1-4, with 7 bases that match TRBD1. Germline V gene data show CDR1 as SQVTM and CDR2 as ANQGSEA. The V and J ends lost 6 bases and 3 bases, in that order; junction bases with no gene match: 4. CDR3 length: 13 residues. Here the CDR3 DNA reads TGCAGCGTCGGGACAGCGGCTAATGAAAAACTGTTTTTT. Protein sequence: CSVGTAANEKLFF.

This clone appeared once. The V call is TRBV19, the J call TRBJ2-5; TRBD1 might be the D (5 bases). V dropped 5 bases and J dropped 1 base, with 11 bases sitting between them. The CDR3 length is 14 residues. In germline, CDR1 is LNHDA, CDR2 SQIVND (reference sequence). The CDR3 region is CASSADSFQETQYF. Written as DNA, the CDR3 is TGTGCCAGTAGTGCAGACAGTTTCCAAGAGACCCAGTACTTC.

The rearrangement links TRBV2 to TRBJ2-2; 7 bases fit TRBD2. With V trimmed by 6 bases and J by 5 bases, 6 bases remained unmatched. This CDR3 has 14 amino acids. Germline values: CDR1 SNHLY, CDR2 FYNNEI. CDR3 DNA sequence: TGTGCCAGCAGCCCTAGGGAGGGTACCGGGGAGCTGTTTTTT. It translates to CASSPREGTGELFF.

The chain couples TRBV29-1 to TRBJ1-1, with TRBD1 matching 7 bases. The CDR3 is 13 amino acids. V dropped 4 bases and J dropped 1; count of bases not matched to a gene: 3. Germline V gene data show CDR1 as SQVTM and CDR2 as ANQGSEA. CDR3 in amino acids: CSVARTGNTEAFF. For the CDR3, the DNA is TGCAGCGTTGCCAGGACAGGGAACACTGAAGCTTTCTTT. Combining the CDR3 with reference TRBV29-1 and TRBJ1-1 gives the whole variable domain SAVISQKPSRDICQRGTSLTIQCQVDSQVTMMFWYRQQPGQSLTLIATANQGSEATYESGFVIDKFPISRPNLTFSTLTVSNMSPEDSSIYLCSVARTGNTEAFFGQGTRLTVV.

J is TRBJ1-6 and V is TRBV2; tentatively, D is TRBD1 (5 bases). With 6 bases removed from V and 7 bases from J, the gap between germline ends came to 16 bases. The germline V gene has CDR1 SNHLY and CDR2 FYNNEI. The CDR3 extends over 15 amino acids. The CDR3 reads CASSAQGLWNSPLHF. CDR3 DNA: TGTGCCAGCAGCGCGCAGGGACTGTGGAATTCACCCCTCCACTTT.

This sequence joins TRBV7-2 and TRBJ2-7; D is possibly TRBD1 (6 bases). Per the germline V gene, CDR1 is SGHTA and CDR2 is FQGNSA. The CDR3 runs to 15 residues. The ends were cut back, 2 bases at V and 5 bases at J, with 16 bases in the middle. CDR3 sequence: CASSLTGTNPHEQYF. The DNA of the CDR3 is TGTGCCAGCAGCTTAACTGGGACAAACCCCCACGAGCAGTACTTC. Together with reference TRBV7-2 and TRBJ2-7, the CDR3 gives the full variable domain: GAGVSQSPSNKVTEKGKDVELRCDPISGHTALYWYRQSLGQGLEFLIYFQGNSAPDKSGLPSDRFSAERTGGSVSTLTIQRTQQEDSAVYLCASSLTGTNPHEQYFGPGTRLTVT.

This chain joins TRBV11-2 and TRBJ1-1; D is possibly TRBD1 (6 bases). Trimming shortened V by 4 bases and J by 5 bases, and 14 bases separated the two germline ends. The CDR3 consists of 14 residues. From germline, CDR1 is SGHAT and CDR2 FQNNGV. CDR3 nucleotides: TGTGCCAGCAGCTCGGGGGGGGCTCGAACTGAAGCTTTCTTT. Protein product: CASSSGGARTEAFF.

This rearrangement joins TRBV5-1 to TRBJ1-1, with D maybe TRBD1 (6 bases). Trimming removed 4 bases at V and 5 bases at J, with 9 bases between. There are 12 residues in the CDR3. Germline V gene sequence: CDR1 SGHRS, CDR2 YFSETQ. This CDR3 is CASSIRGTEAFF. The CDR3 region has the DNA TGCGCCAGCAGCATCAGGGGAACTGAAGCTTTCTTT.

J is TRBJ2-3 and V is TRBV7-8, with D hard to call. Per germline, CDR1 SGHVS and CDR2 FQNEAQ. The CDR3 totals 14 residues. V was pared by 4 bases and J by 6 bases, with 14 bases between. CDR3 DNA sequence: TGTGCCAGCAGCTCGAATGCGGTAGACGATACGCAGTATTTT. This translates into CASSSNAVDDTQYF.

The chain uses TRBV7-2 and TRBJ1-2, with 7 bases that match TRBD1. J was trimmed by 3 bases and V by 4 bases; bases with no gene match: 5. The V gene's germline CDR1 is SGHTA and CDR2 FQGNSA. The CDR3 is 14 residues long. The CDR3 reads CASSWTGPDYGYTF. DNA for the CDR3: TGTGCCAGCAGCTGGACAGGCCCGGACTATGGCTACACCTTC.

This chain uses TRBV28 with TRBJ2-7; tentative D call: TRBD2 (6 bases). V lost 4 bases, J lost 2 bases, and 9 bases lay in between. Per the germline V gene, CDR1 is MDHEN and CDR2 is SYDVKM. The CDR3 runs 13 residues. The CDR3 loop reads CASSSSVPYEQYF. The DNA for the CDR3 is TGTGCCAGCAGTTCTAGCGTCCCCTACGAGCAGTACTTC.

This chain's CDR3 is CASNRDRGRPAQPQHF. CDR3 in DNA: TGTGCCAGCAATCGGGACAGGGGGCGACCGGCTCAGCCCCAGCATTTT. The chain joins TRBV2 to TRBJ1-5; 12 bases align to TRBD1. Germline V CDR1 and CDR2: SNHLY, FYNNEI. V shed 7 bases, J shed 6 bases, and the junction held 10 bases outside the gene matches. This CDR3 spans 16 amino acids. The whole variable domain, filled in from reference TRBV2 and TRBJ1-5, reads EPEVTQTPSHQVTQMGQEVILRCVPISNHLYFYWYRQILGQKVEFLVSFYNNEISEKSEIFDDQFSVERPDGSNFTLKIRSTKLEDSAMYFCASNRDRGRPAQPQHFGDGTRLSIL.

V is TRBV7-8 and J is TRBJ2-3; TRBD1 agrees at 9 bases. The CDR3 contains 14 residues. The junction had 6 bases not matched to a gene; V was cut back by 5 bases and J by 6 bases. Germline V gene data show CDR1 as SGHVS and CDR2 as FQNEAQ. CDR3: CASSTGTGPDTQYF. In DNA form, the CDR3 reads TGTGCCAGCAGCACCGGGACAGGGCCGGATACGCAGTATTTT.

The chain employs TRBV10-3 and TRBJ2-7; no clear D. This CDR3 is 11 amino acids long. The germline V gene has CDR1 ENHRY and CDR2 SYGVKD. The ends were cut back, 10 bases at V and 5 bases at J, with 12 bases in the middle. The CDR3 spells CATLRSDEQYF. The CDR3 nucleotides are TGTGCCACCCTAAGGAGCGACGAGCAGTACTTC.

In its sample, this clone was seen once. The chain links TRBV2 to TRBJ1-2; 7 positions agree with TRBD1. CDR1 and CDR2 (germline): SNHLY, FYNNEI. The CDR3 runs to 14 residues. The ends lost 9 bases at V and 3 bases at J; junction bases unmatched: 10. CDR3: CARKPRGADYGYTF. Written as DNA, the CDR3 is TGTGCCAGAAAACCCAGGGGGGCCGACTATGGCTACACCTTC.